The 22 T cell receptor beta chains presented below share a single source sample, sequenced in a study of cytomegalovirus exposure and HLA in healthy donors. In the PCR, 60 Vbeta and 13 Jbeta primers were used. The data were produced by immunoSEQ multiplex PCR, yet TCRdb's version contains in-frame clones alone and is incomplete. The repertoire includes around 64,000 clones, less than 85% of them detected once, and approximately 6.3% sits in the top ten. What was sequenced was PBMCs. These receptors were collected from a man aged 25 to 40 in good health and CMV-seropositive.

The chain uses TRBV27 and TRBJ2-6, with TRBD1 identical over 7 bases. This CDR3 has 17 residues. Looked up from germline, CDR1 is MNHEY and CDR2 is SMNVEV (reference sequence). The V gene end was trimmed by 6 bases and the J gene end by 0 bases; junction bases not matched to a gene: 8. In nucleotides, the CDR3 is TGTGCCAGCAGGCCGGGACAGTTCTTCTCTGGGGCCAACGTCCTGACTTTC. Amino acid sequence: CASRPGQFFSGANVLTF.

This chain links TRBV27 with TRBJ2-7; tentative D call: TRBD2 (6 bases). This CDR3 is built from 16 residues. Germline CDR1 is MNHEY and CDR2 is SMNVEV (reference sequence). Trimming removed 5 bases from V and 2 bases from J, with 19 bases in between. CDR3 DNA: TGTGCCAGCAGTATCAACCGGGACGGAGGGACCTACGAGCAGTACTTC. Its protein product is CASSINRDGGTYEQYF.

The chain joins TRBV7-3 to TRBJ1-1; D possibly corresponds to TRBD1 (5 bases). The germline gives CDR1 SGHTA, CDR2 FQGTGA. The CDR3 runs 14 residues. V lost 1 base, J lost 4 bases, and 10 bases lay in between. In DNA form, the CDR3 reads TGTGCCAGCAGCTTAATGGCGGGGGGCACTGAAGCTTTCTTT. This gives the protein CASSLMAGGTEAFF.

The V and J genes are TRBV4-1 and TRBJ2-7; tentative D call: TRBD1 (5 bases). The V gene's germline CDR1 is MGHRA and CDR2 YSYEKL. V was shortened by 4 bases and J by 3 bases, with 19 bases between the two germline ends. The CDR3 is 16 residues long. CDR3 bases: TGCGCCAGCAGCCCCCTAGGGCGACAGAGATACTACGAGCAGTACTTC. Translated, it gives CASSPLGRQRYYEQYF.

The V call is TRBV7-9, the J call TRBJ1-1, with D hard to call. With 2 bases removed from V and 0 bases from J, the gap between germline ends came to 4 bases. Germline V gene lookup returns CDR1 SEHNR and CDR2 FQNEAQ (reference sequence). The CDR3 runs to 13 residues. The CDR3 reads CASSLSLNTEAFF. As DNA, the CDR3 is TGTGCCAGCAGCTTAAGCCTGAACACTGAAGCTTTCTTT.

The chain joins TRBV28 to TRBJ1-5; possibly TRBD1 for D (5 bases). This CDR3 has 14 residues. V lost 11 bases and J 0 bases, leaving 14 bases between the germline ends. Germline V CDR1 and CDR2: MDHEN, SYDVKM. The CDR3 loop reads CASLTGYSNQPQHF. The CDR3 DNA sequence: TGTGCCTCCCTAACAGGATATAGCAATCAGCCCCAGCATTTT.

This clone was observed a handful of times. The chain combines TRBV4-2 with TRBJ2-3; 12 bases agree with TRBD2. Per the germline V gene, CDR1 is LGHNA and CDR2 is YNFKEQ. Trimming took 2 bases from V and 2 from J; bases not matched to a gene: 2. The CDR3 is 16 amino acids. The CDR3 sequence: CASSQLAGGPTDTQYF. Here the CDR3 DNA reads TGTGCCAGCAGCCAACTAGCGGGGGGGCCCACAGATACGCAGTATTTT.

The chain uses TRBV5-6 and TRBJ1-6, with D unclear. Trimming pared 0 bases from V and 13 bases from J, leaving 14 bases between. The germline CDR1 and CDR2 sequences are SGHDT and YYEEEE. The length of the CDR3 is 14 residues. The DNA for the CDR3 is TGTGCCAGCAGCTTGGGTGCCACTAACCACCCCCTCCACTTT. This translates into CASSLGATNHPLHF.

V and J are TRBV28 and TRBJ1-6, with 8 bases identical to TRBD1. Germline V lookup: CDR1 MDHEN, CDR2 SYDVKM. There are 13 residues in the CDR3. V gave up 6 bases and J gave up 5 bases; unmatched junction bases: 0. The CDR3 DNA follows: TGTGCCAGCAGGGACAGGGATAATTCACCCCTCCACTTT. This translates into CASRDRDNSPLHF.

The chain has TRBV6-6 and TRBJ2-7; no clear D gene. Between the trimmed V and J ends, which lost 2 bases and 2 bases, there was a span of 10 bases. Germline values: CDR1 MNHNY, CDR2 SVGAGI (reference sequence). This CDR3 spans 14 amino acids. The CDR3 coding sequence is TGTGCCAGCAGTTACGGCGGCCTGCCCTACGAGCAGTACTTC. As protein: CASSYGGLPYEQYF.

This clone was seen only once. The genes are TRBV5-6 and TRBJ2-7, with D tentatively TRBD2 (5 bases). The CDR3 is made up of 11 amino acids. V was pared by 4 bases and J by 5 bases, with 7 bases between. Germline values: CDR1 SGHDT, CDR2 YYEEEE. DNA for the CDR3: TGTGCCAGCAGCCTCGGGAACGAGCAGTACTTC. Amino acid sequence: CASSLGNEQYF.

The chain has TRBV6-5 and TRBJ2-6; D is unresolved. Trimming took off 5 bases at V and 0 bases at J, with 8 bases between the two ends. The CDR3 covers 15 residues. CDR1 MNHEY and CDR2 SVGAGI come from the germline V gene. The CDR3 DNA follows: TGTGCCAGCAGTCTCGCCTACTCTGGGGCCAACGTCCTGACTTTC. Protein product: CASSLAYSGANVLTF.

The chain combines TRBV7-2 with TRBJ1-1; D not certain. Germline V CDR1 and CDR2: SGHTA, FQGNSA. The germline V and J ends were trimmed by 5 bases and 0 bases, with 13 bases remaining between them. The CDR3 has 15 amino acids. CDR3 region: CASSPLRSLNTEAFF. The CDR3 region has the DNA TGTGCCAGCAGCCCGCTACGGAGCCTGAACACTGAAGCTTTCTTT.

The chain is built from TRBV5-1 and TRBJ2-7; TRBD1 agrees at 9 bases. The V and J ends lost 4 bases and 1 base, in that order; junction bases with no gene match: 9. The germline gives CDR1 SGHRS, CDR2 YFSETQ. This CDR3 is 16 amino acids long. The CDR3 spells CASSTAGQGLSYEQYF. As DNA, the CDR3 is TGCGCCAGCAGCACCGCCGGACAGGGGCTTTCCTACGAGCAGTACTTC.

This sequence joins TRBV2 and TRBJ2-5; D gene ambiguous. V lost 2 bases to trimming and J lost 7 bases, with 8 bases between them. The CDR3 consists of 12 residues. Germline CDR1 SNHLY, CDR2 FYNNEI. CDR3 residues: CASSELPWTQYF. The CDR3 nucleotides are TGTGCCAGCAGTGAACTACCATGGACCCAGTACTTC. Supplemented by reference TRBV2 and TRBJ2-5, the full variable domain reads EPEVTQTPSHQVTQMGQEVILRCVPISNHLYFYWYRQILGQKVEFLVSFYNNEISEKSEIFDDQFSVERPDGSNFTLKIRSTKLEDSAMYFCASSELPWTQYFGPGTRLLVL.

The chain carries TRBV30 and TRBJ1-3, with D perhaps TRBD1 (6 bases). The V end lost 2 bases, the J end lost 6 bases, and 17 bases lay between the germline ends. The CDR3 loop spans 15 amino acids. The germline gives CDR1 GTSNPN, CDR2 SVGIG (reference sequence). In DNA form, the CDR3 reads TGTGCCTGGAGTTTCAGGGGCAGGGGTGTAAACACCATATATTTT. Protein product: CAWSFRGRGVNTIYF.

This rearrangement joins TRBV27 to TRBJ2-5; possible D gene TRBD1, 7 bases. The DNA end is a closer match to TRBJ2-7, so the J assignment may be wrong. CDR3 length: 22 amino acids. Germline CDR1 is MNHEY and CDR2 is SMNVEV (reference sequence). CDR3 loop: CASRRRETRGKSTYKSSYEQYF. DNA of the CDR3: TGTGCCAGCAGGAGGAGGGAAACCAGGGGGAAGAGTACATACAAGAGCTCCTACGAGCAGTACTTC.

This rearrangement joins TRBV7-9 to TRBJ2-3; 8 nucleotides line up with TRBD1. Germline CDR1 SEHNR, CDR2 FQNEAQ (reference sequence). The CDR3 extends over 17 amino acids. The junction had 10 bases not matched to a gene; V was cut back by 3 bases and J by 2 bases. The CDR3 region is CASSFGQGEHFTDTQYF. The CDR3 nucleotides read TGTGCCAGCAGCTTTGGACAGGGCGAACACTTCACAGATACGCAGTATTTT.

This clone occurred a few times. The V call is TRBV9, the J call TRBJ1-6; weak D call: TRBD1 (5 bases). The V end lost 0 bases, the J end lost 5 bases, and 9 bases lay between the germline ends. This CDR3 comprises 15 residues. Germline values: CDR1 SGDLS, CDR2 YYNGEE. The CDR3 region is CASSVGGRDNSPLHF. CDR3 bases: TGTGCCAGCAGCGTAGGGGGCAGAGATAATTCACCCCTCCACTTT.

This clone was detected a few times. CDR3 sequence reads: CASSDFLRNTEAFF. CDR3 in DNA: TGCGCCAGCAGTGATTTTCTGAGGAACACTGAAGCTTTCTTT. V gene TRBV10-2 combines with J gene TRBJ1-1, with D uncertain. This CDR3 has 14 amino acids. Germline CDR1 and CDR2: WSHSY and SAAADI. The V gene lost 3 bases and the J gene lost 1 base, with 9 bases spanning the gap.

V and J are TRBV7-9 and TRBJ2-7; D remains unclear. Germline V gives CDR1 SEHNR, CDR2 FQNEAQ (reference sequence). With 2 bases removed from V and 7 bases from J, the gap between germline ends came to 9 bases. This CDR3 contains 12 residues. CDR3 bases: TGTGCCAGCAGCTTATCCCTTCGGGAGCAGTACTTC. The encoded protein is CASSLSLREQYF.

The V and J genes are TRBV21-1 and TRBJ1-2. TRBV21-1 is tagged as a pseudogene. CDR3 length equals 16 residues. CDR3 DNA sequence: TGTGCCAGCAGCAAATTATATGTGCGGGGTAACTATGGCTACACCTTC. It translates to CASSKLYVRGNYGYTF.